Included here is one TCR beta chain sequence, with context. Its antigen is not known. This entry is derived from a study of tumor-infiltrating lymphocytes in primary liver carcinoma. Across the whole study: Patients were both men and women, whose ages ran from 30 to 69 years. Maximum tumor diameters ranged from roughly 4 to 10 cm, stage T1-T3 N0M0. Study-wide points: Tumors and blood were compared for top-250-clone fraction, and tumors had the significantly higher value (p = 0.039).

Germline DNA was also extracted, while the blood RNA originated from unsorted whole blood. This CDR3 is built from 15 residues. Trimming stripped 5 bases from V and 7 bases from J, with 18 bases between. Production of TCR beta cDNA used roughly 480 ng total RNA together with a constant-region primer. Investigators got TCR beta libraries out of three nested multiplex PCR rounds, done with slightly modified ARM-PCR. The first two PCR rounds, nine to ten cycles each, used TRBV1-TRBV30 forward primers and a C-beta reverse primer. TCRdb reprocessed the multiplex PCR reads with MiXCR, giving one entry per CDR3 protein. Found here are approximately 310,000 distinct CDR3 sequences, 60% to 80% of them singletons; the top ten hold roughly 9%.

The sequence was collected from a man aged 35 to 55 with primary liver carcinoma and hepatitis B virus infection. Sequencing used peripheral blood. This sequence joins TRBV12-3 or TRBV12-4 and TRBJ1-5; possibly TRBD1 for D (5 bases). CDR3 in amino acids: CASSLAEQGVQPQHF. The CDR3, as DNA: TGTGCCAGCAGTCTGGCGGAGCAGGGTGTACAGCCCCAGCATTTT.